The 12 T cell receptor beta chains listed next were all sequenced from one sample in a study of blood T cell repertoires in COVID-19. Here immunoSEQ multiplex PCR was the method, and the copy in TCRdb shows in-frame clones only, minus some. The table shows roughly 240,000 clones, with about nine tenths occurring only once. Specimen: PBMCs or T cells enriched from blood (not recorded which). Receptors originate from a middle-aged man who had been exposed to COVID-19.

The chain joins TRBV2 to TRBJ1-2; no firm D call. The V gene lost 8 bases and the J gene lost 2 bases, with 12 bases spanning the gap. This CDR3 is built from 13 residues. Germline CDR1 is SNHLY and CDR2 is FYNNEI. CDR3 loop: CASGRVLNYGYTF. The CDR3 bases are TGTGCCAGCGGGAGGGTTCTAAACTATGGCTACACCTTC.

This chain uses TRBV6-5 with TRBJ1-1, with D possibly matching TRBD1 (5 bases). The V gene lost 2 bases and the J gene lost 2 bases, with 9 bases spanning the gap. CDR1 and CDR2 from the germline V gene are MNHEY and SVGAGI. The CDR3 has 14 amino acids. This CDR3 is CASSYRDRNTEAFF. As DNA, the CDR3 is TGTGCCAGCAGTTACCGAGACAGAAACACTGAAGCTTTCTTT.

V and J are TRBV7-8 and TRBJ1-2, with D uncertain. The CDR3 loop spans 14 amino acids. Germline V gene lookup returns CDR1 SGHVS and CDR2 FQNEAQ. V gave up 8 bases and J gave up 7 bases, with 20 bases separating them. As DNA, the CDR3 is TGTGCCAGCGGCAGCTTAGACAAATTGGGTGGCTACACCTTC. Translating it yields CASGSLDKLGGYTF.

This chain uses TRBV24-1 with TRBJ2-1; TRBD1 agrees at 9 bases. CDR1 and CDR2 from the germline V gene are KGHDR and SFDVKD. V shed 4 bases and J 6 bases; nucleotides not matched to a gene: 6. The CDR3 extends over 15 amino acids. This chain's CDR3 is CATSDPDRGVNEQFF. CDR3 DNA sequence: TGTGCCACCAGTGACCCTGACAGGGGGGTCAATGAGCAGTTCTTC.

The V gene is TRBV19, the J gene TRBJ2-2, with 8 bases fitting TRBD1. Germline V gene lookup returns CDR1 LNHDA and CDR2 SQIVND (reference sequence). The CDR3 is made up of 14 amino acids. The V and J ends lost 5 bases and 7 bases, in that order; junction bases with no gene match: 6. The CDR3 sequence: CASSVQGAGGELFF. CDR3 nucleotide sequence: TGTGCCAGTAGTGTTCAGGGGGCCGGCGGGGAGCTGTTTTTT. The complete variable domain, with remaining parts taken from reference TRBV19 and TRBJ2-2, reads DGGITQSPKYLFRKEGQNVTLSCEQNLNHDAMYWYRQDPGQGLRLIYYSQIVNDFQKGDIAEGYSVSREKKESFPLTVTSAQKNPTAFYLCASSVQGAGGELFFGEGSRLTVL.

CDR3 DNA sequence: TGTGCCAGCAGTGAAGGGAGATTGGCCTATGGCTACACCTTC. Encoded protein: CASSEGRLAYGYTF. This sequence joins TRBV2 and TRBJ1-2; D uncertain. Trimming stripped 1 base from V and 4 bases from J, with 10 bases between. This CDR3 is 14 amino acids long. Germline CDR1 is SNHLY and CDR2 is FYNNEI. The complete variable domain, with remaining parts taken from reference TRBV2 and TRBJ1-2, reads EPEVTQTPSHQVTQMGQEVILRCVPISNHLYFYWYRQILGQKVEFLVSFYNNEISEKSEIFDDQFSVERPDGSNFTLKIRSTKLEDSAMYFCASSEGRLAYGYTFGSGTRLTVV.

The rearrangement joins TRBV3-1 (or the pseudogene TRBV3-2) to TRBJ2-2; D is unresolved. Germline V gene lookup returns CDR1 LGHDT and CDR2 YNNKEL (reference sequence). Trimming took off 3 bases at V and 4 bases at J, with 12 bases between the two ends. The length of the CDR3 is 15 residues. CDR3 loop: CASSHSLTPTGELFF. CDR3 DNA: TGTGCCAGCAGCCATAGCCTTACTCCCACCGGGGAGCTGTTTTTT.

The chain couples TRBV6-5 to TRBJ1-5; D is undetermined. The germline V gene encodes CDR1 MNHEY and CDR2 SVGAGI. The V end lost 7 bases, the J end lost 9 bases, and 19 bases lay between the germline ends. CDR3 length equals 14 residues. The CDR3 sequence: CASNLATGGSPQHF. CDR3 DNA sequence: TGTGCCAGCAATCTCGCCACGGGAGGATCGCCCCAGCATTTT.

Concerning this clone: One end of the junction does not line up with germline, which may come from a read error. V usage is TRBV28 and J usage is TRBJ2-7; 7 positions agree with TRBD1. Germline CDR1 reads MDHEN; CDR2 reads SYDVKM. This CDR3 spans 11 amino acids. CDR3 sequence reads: CASSYPTGLVF. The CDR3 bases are TGTGCCAGCAGTTACCCGACAGGGTTGGTCTTC.

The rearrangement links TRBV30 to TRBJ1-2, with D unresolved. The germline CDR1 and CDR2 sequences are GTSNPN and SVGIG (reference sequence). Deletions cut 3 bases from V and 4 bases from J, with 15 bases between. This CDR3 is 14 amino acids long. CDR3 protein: CAWRGGSFGYGYTF. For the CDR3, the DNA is TGTGCCTGGAGGGGAGGGTCCTTCGGCTATGGCTACACCTTC.

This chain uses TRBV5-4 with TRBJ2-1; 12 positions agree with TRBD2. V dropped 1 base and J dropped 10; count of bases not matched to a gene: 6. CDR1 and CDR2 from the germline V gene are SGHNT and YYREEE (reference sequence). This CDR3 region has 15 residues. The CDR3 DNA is TGTGCCAGCAGCTTGCTCCTAGCGGGAGGGTCGGAGCAGTTCTTC. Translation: CASSLLLAGGSEQFF.

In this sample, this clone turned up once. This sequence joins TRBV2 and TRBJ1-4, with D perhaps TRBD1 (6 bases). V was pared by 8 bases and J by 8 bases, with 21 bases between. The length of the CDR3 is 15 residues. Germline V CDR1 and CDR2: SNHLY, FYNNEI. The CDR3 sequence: CASWLEGVSGEKLFF. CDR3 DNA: TGTGCCAGCTGGCTCGAGGGGGTGTCGGGGGAAAAACTGTTTTTT.